Shown below are 18 T cell receptor beta chains from a single sample sequenced in a study of human T cells and chemical hapten exposure. The time point: patch test 1, 2 weeks after DPC sensitization. Treatment in this sample: therapeutic diphenylcyclopropenone sensitization with weekly scalp DPC. MiXCR, applied by TCRdb to the RACE reads, yields one record per CDR3 protein. There are 150,000 to 200,000 distinct CDR3 sequences in the sample; roughly 15% occur only once, and around 1.7% lies in the top ten. Sequenced here: whole blood, sampled in connection with sensitization to the hapten diphenylcyclopropenone (DPC). Receptors were obtained from a woman aged 30 to 39 with alopecia areata. Some clones in this sample may be carry-over from other donors' samples.

This clonotype was seen more than once but under ten times. The gene calls are TRBV7-6 and TRBJ2-3; 8 positions match TRBD1. Trimming at V came to 1 base and at J to 4 bases, leaving 7 bases not matched to a gene. Germline V gene lookup returns CDR1 SGHVS and CDR2 FNYEAQ. This CDR3 contains 16 residues. The CDR3, as DNA: TGTGCCAGCAGCTTAGGGACAGGGCCACCCGCAGATACGCAGTATTTT. Translated, it gives CASSLGTGPPADTQYF. Full variable domain (remainder filled in from reference TRBV7-6 and TRBJ2-3): GAGVSQSPRYKVTKRGQDVALRCDPISGHVSLYWYRQALGQGPEFLTYFNYEAQQDKSGLPNDRFSAERPEGSISTLTIQRTEQRDSAMYRCASSLGTGPPADTQYFGPGTRLTVL.

In this sample, this clonotype turned up a few times. The rearrangement links TRBV9 to TRBJ1-2; D is ambiguous. Germline CDR1 reads SGDLS; CDR2 reads YYNGEE. V was cut by 3 bases and J by 8 bases, with 8 bases left in between. This CDR3 spans 11 amino acids. The CDR3 sequence: CASSGAQGYTF. CDR3 nucleotide sequence: TGTGCCAGCAGCGGGGCCCAAGGCTACACCTTC.

The rearrangement links TRBV6-2 or TRBV6-3 to TRBJ2-7, with 9 bases matching TRBD1. Germline trimming cut 5 bases from V and 2 bases from J; bases unmatched to any gene: 13. The CDR3 runs to 17 residues. The germline gives CDR1 MNHEY, CDR2 SVGEGT. This CDR3 reads CASSKTGTGLLPYEQYF. The CDR3 DNA is TGTGCCAGCAGTAAAACCGGGACAGGGCTCCTCCCCTACGAGCAGTACTTC.

The chain combines TRBV6-1 with TRBJ1-2, with a possible D match to TRBD1 (5 bases). Germline loops: CDR1 MNHNS, CDR2 SASEGT. V gave up 2 bases and J gave up 4 bases, with 8 bases separating them. The CDR3 covers 13 residues. The CDR3 is CASSERQFYGYTF. CDR3 sequence (DNA): TGTGCCAGCAGTGAACGACAGTTCTATGGCTACACCTTC.

This sequence joins TRBV6-1 and TRBJ1-5; 9 bases match TRBD1. The CDR3 has 16 residues. V gave up 11 bases and J gave up 6 bases; unmatched junction bases: 17. CDR1 MNHNS and CDR2 SASEGT come from the germline V gene. This chain's CDR3 is CAGGAGTGTVGQPQHF. CDR3 sequence (DNA): TGTGCCGGGGGAGCCGGGACAGGGACAGTTGGTCAGCCCCAGCATTTT.

The genes are TRBV28 and TRBJ2-1; D may be TRBD1 (6 bases). The CDR3 totals 15 residues. Trimming removed 2 bases at V and 12 bases at J, with 20 bases between. Germline CDR1 and CDR2: MDHEN and SYDVKM. CDR3 nucleotide sequence: TGTGCCAGCAGTTTAGGCGGACAGATTCCCAAGAGGCAGTTCTTC. It yields the protein CASSLGGQIPKRQFF.

This clonotype appeared a few times. The chain uses TRBV20-1 and TRBJ2-2; TRBD2 aligns across 13 bases. The CDR3 is 15 residues long. The J segment lost 7 bases and the V segment lost 5 bases, leaving 7 bases of the junction unmatched. The germline V gene has CDR1 DFQATT and CDR2 SNEGSKA (reference sequence). The CDR3 DNA reads TGCAGTGCTTCACTAGCGGGAGGGCCTCACGGGGAGCTGTTTTTT. Protein product: CSASLAGGPHGELFF.

This sequence joins TRBV12-3 or TRBV12-4 and TRBJ2-1; TRBD2 is a possible D gene (6 bases). The CDR3 covers 13 residues. Trimming cost V 7 bases and J 5 bases, with 12 bases left between them. The CDR3 is CASTVAVNNEQFF. CDR3 coding DNA: TGTGCCAGCACCGTAGCGGTCAACAATGAGCAGTTCTTC.

This clonotype was counted a few times. The chain carries TRBV5-1 and TRBJ2-7; a possible D gene is TRBD2 (5 bases). Trimming took 2 bases from V and 0 from J, leaving 6 bases between them. The CDR3 spans 13 residues. Germline V gene lookup returns CDR1 SGHRS and CDR2 YFSETQ. The CDR3: CASSFDYSYEQYF. In DNA, the CDR3 is TGCGCCAGCAGCTTCGACTACTCCTACGAGCAGTACTTC.

The V gene is TRBV12-3 or TRBV12-4, the J gene TRBJ1-6, with unresolved D. The CDR3 has 15 amino acids. Trimming removed 3 bases from V and 0 bases from J, with 6 bases in between. The CDR3 spells CASSFGSSYNSPLHF. The CDR3 DNA reads as TGTGCCAGCAGTTTTGGAAGCTCCTATAATTCACCCCTCCACTTT.

V and J are TRBV6-1 and TRBJ2-2, with TRBD2 matching 13 bases. The CDR3 sequence is 18 residues long. V lost 1 base to trimming and J lost 4 bases; unmatched junction nucleotides: 6. The germline gives CDR1 MNHNS, CDR2 SASEGT. The chain's CDR3 is CASSEVTGLAGVTGELFF. DNA of the CDR3: TGTGCCAGCAGTGAAGTGACCGGACTAGCGGGAGTCACCGGGGAGCTGTTTTTT.

This sequence joins TRBV19 and TRBJ1-2; D may be TRBD1 (6 bases). Trimming shortened V by 4 bases and J by 4 bases, and 16 bases separated the two germline ends. CDR1 LNHDA and CDR2 SQIVND come from the germline V gene (reference sequence). There are 15 residues in the CDR3. The CDR3 nucleotides read TGTGCCAGTAGTACCCCCCGGGACACCAGCTATGGCTACACCTTC. Amino acid sequence: CASSTPRDTSYGYTF.

This clonotype was recorded many times. The chain links TRBV9 to TRBJ2-5; 14 nucleotides agree with TRBD2. Germline assignment: CDR1 SGDLS and CDR2 YYNGEE. The V gene end was trimmed by 3 bases and the J gene end by 5 bases; junction bases not matched to a gene: 12. The CDR3 loop spans 18 amino acids. For the CDR3, the DNA is TGTGCCAGCAGCGCCGGGACTAGCGGGGGTGAAAGAGGGGAGACCCAGTACTTC. Amino acid sequence: CASSAGTSGGERGETQYF.

J is TRBJ2-5 and V is TRBV9; D tentatively reads TRBD1 or TRBD2 (5 bases each). The V gene's germline CDR1 is SGDLS and CDR2 YYNGEE. V lost 3 bases to trimming and J lost 4 bases, with 10 bases between them. The CDR3 runs to 13 residues. CDR3 in DNA: TGTGCCAGCAGCGAGGGACGTCGAGAGACCCAGTACTTC. Translating it yields CASSEGRRETQYF.

The chain uses TRBV7-6 and TRBJ2-7, with 7 bases identical to TRBD1. V lost 4 bases, J lost 2 bases, and 5 bases stayed unmatched. CDR3 size: 14 residues. CDR1 is SGHVS and CDR2 is FNYEAQ in the germline V gene. The CDR3 loop reads CASSSSDRAYEQYF. CDR3 sequence (DNA): TGTGCCAGCAGCTCCTCAGACAGGGCCTACGAGCAGTACTTC.

The rearrangement joins TRBV5-1 to TRBJ2-3; 8 nucleotides agree with TRBD1. The CDR3 consists of 16 residues. Germline lookup yields CDR1 SGHRS and CDR2 YFSETQ. V shed 0 bases and J 2 bases; nucleotides not matched to a gene: 5. CDR3 loop: CASSLAGQGPTDTQYF. CDR3 in DNA: TGCGCCAGCAGCTTGGCAGGACAGGGCCCCACAGATACGCAGTATTTT.

This clonotype came up a few times. The chain uses TRBV28 and TRBJ1-1; D ambiguous. The CDR3 has 16 residues. V was shortened by 2 bases and J by 1 base, with 14 bases between the two germline ends. CDR1 and CDR2 (germline): MDHEN, SYDVKM. CDR3 amino acids: CASSLNPTAPNTEAFF. In nucleotides, the CDR3 is TGTGCCAGCAGTTTAAACCCGACGGCACCGAACACTGAAGCTTTCTTT.

A few counts support this clonotype. The J gene is TRBJ1-6, the V gene TRBV12-3 or TRBV12-4; no definite D call. This CDR3 is 14 amino acids long. V lost 1 base, J lost 10 bases, and 11 bases lay in between. CDR3 sequence: CASSLGGNQSPLHF. The CDR3, as DNA: TGTGCCAGCAGTTTAGGAGGGAATCAATCACCCCTCCACTTT.